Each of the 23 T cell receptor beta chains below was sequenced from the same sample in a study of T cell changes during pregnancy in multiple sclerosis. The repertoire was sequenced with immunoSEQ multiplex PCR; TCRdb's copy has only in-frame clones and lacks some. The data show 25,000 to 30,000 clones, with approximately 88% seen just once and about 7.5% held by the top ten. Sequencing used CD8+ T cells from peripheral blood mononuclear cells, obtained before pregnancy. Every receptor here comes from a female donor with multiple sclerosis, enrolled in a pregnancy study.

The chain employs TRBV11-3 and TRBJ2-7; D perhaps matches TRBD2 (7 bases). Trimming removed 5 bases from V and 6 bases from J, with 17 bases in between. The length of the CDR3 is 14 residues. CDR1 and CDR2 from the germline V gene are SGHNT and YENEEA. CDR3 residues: CASSPIGGRGEQYF. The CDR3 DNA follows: TGTGCCAGCAGCCCCATCGGGGGGCGCGGCGAGCAGTACTTC.

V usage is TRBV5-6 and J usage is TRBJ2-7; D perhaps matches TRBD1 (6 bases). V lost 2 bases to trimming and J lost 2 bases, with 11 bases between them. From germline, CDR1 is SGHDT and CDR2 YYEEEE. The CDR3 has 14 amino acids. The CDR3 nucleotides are TGTGCCAGCAGCTTCGACAGGCTGCCCTACGAGCAGTACTTC. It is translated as CASSFDRLPYEQYF.

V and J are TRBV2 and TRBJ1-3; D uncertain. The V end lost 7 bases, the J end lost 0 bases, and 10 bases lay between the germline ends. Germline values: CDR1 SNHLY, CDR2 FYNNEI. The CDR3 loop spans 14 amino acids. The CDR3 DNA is TGTGCCAGCACGAGCTACTTCTCTGGAAACACCATATATTTT. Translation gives CASTSYFSGNTIYF.

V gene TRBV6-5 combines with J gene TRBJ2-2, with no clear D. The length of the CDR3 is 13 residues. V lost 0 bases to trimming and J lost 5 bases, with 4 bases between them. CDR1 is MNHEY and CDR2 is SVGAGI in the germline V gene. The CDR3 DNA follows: TGTGCCAGCAGTTACTCCGTAACCGGGGAGCTGTTTTTT. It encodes CASSYSVTGELFF.

The DNA of the CDR3 is TGTGCCAGCAGTGCCCTTGGCATCTTGAACACTGAAGCTTTCTTT. It yields the protein CASSALGILNTEAFF. The chain combines TRBV6-1 with TRBJ1-1, with unresolved D. V lost 4 bases, J lost 0 bases, and 12 bases lay in between. CDR1 and CDR2 (germline): MNHNS, SASEGT. This CDR3 has 15 amino acids.

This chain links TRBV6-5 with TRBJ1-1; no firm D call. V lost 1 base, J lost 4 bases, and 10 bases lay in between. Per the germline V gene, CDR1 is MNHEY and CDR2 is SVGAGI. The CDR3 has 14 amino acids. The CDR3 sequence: CASSYYRGSTEAFF. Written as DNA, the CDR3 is TGTGCCAGCAGTTACTATCGGGGTTCCACTGAAGCTTTCTTT.

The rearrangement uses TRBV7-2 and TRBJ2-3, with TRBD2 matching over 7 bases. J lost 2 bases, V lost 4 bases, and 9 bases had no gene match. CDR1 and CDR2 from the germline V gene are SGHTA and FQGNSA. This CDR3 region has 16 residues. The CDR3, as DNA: TGTGCCAGCAGCTCCCCAGCGGGACTCATCACAGATACGCAGTATTTT. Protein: CASSSPAGLITDTQYF.

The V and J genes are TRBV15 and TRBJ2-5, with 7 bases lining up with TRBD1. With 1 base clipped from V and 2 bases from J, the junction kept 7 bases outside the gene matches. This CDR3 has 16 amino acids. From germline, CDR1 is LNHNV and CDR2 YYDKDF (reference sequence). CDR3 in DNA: TGTGCCACCAGCAGAGTTGTTGGCAGGGGGCAAGAGACCCAGTACTTC. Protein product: CATSRVVGRGQETQYF.

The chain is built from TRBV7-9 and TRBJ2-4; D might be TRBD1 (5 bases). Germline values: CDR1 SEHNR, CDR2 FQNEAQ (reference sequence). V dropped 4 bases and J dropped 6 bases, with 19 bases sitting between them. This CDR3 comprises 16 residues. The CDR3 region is CASSYNTRVGSNIQYF. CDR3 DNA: TGTGCCAGCAGCTACAATACCAGGGTCGGATCAAACATTCAGTACTTC.

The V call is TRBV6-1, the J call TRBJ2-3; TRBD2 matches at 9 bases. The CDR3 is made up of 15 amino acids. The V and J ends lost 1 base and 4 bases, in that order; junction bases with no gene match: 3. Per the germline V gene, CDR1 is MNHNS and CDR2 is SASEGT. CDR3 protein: CASSEELAGSDTQYF. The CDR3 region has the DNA TGTGCCAGCAGTGAAGAGCTAGCGGGGTCAGATACGCAGTATTTT.

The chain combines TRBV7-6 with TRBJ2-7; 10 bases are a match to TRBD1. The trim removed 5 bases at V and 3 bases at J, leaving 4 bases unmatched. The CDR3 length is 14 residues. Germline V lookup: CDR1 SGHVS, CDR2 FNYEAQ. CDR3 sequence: CASSAGTGDYEQYF. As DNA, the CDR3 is TGTGCCAGCAGCGCCGGGACAGGGGACTACGAGCAGTACTTC.

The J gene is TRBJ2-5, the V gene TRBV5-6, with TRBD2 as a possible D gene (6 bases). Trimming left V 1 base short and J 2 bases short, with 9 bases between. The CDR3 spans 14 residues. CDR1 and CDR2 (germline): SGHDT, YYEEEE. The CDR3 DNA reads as TGTGCCAGCAGCTTGTGGGGGGATCAAGAGACCCAGTACTTC. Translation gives CASSLWGDQETQYF.

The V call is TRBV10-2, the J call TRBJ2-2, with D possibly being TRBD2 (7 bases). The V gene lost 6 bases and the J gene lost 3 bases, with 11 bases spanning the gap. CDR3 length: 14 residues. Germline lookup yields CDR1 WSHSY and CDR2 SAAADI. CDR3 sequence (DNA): TGCGCCAGCAGGGGGGGGGCCTACACCGGGGAGCTGTTTTTT. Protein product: CASRGGAYTGELFF.

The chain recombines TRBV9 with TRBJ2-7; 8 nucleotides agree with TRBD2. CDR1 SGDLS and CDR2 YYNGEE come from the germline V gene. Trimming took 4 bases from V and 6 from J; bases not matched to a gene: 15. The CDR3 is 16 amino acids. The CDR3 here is CASSPRGRAGVGEQYF. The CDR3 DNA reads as TGTGCCAGCAGCCCCCGAGGGAGAGCGGGGGTGGGCGAGCAGTACTTC.

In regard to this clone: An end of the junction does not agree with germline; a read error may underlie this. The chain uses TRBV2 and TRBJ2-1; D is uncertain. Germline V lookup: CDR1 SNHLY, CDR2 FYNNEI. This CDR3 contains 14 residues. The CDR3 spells CASSLLGVINEQFF. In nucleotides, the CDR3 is TGTGCCAGCAGTCTCTTGGGCGTGATAAATGAACAGTTCTTC.

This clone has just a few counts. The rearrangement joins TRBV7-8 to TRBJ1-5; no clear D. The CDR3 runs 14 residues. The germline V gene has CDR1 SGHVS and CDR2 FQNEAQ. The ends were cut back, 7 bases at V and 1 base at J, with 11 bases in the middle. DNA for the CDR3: TGTGCCAGCACTTTTATAGCGAGCAATCAGCCCCAGCATTTT. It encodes CASTFIASNQPQHF.

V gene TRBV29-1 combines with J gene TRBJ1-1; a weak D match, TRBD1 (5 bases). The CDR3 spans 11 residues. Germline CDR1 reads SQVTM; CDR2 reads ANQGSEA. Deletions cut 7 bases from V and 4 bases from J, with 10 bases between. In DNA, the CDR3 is TGCAGCGACCAGGGTCCCACTGAAGCTTTCTTT. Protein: CSDQGPTEAFF.

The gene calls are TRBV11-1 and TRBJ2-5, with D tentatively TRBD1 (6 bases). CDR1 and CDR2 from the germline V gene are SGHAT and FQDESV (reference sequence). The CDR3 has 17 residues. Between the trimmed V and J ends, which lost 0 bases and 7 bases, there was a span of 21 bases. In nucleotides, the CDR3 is TGTGCCAGCAGCTTAGCGCGTCATTCGGGGTCCAGGGGGACCCAGTACTTC. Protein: CASSLARHSGSRGTQYF. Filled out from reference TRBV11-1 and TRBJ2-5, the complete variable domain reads EAEVAQSPRYKITEKSQAVAFWCDPISGHATLYWYRQILGQGPELLVQFQDESVVDDSQLPKDRFSAERLKGVDSTLKIQPAELGDSAMYLCASSLARHSGSRGTQYFGPGTRLLVL.

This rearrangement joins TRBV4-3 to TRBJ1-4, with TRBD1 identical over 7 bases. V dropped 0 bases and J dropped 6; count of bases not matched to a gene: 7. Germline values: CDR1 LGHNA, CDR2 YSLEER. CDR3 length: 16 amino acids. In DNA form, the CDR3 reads TGCGCCAGCAGCCAAGATCTAGGGGGCTACGATGAAAAACTGTTTTTT. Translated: CASSQDLGGYDEKLFF.

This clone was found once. The CDR3 loop reads CASHQWGDRNTEAFF. CDR3 in DNA: TGTGCCAGCCACCAATGGGGGGACCGGAACACTGAAGCTTTCTTT. V is TRBV19 and J is TRBJ1-1; a possible D gene is TRBD1 (5 bases). CDR3 length: 15 residues. Trimming left V 9 bases short and J 1 base short, with 18 bases between. Germline V CDR1 and CDR2: LNHDA, SQIVND (reference sequence).

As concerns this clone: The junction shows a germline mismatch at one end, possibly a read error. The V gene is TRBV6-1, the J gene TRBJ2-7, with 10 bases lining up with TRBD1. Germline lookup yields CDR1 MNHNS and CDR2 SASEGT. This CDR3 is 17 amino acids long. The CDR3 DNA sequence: TGTGCCATCAGTGGGGGGACAGGGGCTGGAGATACCTACGAGCAGTACTTC. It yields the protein CAISGGTGAGDTYEQYF.

The CDR3 DNA follows: TGTGCCAGCTCACCCGCGGGGGGGCCCCGTGAGCAGTACTTC. Protein: CASSPAGGPREQYF. The V call is TRBV18, the J call TRBJ2-7, with TRBD2 identical over 9 bases. The CDR3 length is 14 residues. Germline CDR1 is KGHSH and CDR2 is LQKENI. The ends lost 3 bases at V and 7 bases at J; junction bases unmatched: 7.

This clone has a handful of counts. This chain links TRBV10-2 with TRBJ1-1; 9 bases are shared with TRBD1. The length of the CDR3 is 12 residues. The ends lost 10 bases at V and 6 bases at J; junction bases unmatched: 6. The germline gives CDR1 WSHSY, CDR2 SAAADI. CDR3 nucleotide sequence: TGCGCCACCCCGGGACAGGGTCCTGAAGCTTTCTTT. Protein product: CATPGQGPEAFF.